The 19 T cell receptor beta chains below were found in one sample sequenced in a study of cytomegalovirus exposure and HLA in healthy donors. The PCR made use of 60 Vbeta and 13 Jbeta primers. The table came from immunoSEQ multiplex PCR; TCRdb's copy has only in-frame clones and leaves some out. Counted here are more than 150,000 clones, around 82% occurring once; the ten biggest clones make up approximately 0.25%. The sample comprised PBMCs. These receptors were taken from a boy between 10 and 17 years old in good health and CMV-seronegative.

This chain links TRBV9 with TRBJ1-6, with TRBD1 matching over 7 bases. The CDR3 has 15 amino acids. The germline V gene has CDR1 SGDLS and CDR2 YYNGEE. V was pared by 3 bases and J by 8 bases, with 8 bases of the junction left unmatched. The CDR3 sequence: CASSEGARADSPLHF. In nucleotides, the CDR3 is TGTGCCAGCAGCGAGGGGGCTCGAGCGGATTCACCCCTCCACTTT.

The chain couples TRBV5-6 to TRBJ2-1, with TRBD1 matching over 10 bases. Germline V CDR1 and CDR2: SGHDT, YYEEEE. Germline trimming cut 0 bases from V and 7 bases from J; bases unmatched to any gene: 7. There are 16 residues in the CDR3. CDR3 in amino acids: CASSLVGTGASNEQFF. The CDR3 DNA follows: TGTGCCAGCAGCTTGGTGGGGACAGGGGCCTCAAATGAGCAGTTCTTC.

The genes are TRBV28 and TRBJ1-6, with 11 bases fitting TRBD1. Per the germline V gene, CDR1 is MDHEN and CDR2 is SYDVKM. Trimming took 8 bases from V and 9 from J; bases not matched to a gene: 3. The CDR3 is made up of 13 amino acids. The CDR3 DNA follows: TGTGCCAGCGAAGGACAGGGGGCTTCACCCCTCCACTTT. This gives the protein CASEGQGASPLHF.

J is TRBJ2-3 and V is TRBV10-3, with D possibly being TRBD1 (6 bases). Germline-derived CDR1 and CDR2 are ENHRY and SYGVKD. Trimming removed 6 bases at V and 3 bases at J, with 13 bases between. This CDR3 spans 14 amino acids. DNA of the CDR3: TGTGCCATCAGGGACAGCGCCCCAACAGATACGCAGTATTTT. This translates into CAIRDSAPTDTQYF.

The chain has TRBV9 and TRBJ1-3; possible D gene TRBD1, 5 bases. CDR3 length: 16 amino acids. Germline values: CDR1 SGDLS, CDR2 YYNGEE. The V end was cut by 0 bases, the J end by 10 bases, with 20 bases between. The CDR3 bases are TGTGCCAGCAGCGTAGATGGGGGGGACCACCGAGGGACCATATATTTT. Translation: CASSVDGGDHRGTIYF.

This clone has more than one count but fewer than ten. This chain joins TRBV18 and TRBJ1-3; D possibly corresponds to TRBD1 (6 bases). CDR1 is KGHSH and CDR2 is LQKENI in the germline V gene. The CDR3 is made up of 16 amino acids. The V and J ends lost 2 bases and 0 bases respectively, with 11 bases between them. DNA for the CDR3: TGTGCCAGCTCACCAAAACAGGGTATCTCTGGAAACACCATATATTTT. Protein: CASSPKQGISGNTIYF.

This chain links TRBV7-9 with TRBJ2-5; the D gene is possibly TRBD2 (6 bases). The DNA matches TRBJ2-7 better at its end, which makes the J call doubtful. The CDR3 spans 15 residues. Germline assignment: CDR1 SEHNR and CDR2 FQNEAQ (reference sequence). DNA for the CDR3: TGTGCCAGCAGCTTCCTACGGGAGCGCTCCTACGAGCAGTACTTC. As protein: CASSFLRERSYEQYF.

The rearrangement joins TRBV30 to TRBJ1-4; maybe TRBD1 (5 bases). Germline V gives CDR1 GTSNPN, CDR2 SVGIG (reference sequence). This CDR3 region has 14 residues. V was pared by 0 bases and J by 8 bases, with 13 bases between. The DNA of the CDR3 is TGTGCCTGGAGTGTAATTGCAGGGTACGAAAAACTGTTTTTT. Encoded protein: CAWSVIAGYEKLFF.

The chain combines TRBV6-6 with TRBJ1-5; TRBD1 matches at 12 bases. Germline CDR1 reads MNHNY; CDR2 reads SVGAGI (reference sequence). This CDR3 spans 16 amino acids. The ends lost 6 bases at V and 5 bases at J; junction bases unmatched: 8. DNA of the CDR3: TGTGCCAGCAGCCCCGGGACAGGGGGCCTTTATCAGCCCCAGCATTTT. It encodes CASSPGTGGLYQPQHF.

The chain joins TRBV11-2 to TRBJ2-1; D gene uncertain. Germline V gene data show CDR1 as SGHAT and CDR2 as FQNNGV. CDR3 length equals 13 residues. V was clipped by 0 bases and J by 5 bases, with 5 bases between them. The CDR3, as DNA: TGTGCCAGCAGCTTAGAGAGAAACAATGAGCAGTTCTTC. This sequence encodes CASSLERNNEQFF. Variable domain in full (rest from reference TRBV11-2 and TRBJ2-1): EAGVAQSPRYKIIEKRQSVAFWCNPISGHATLYWYQQILGQGPKLLIQFQNNGVVDDSQLPKDRFSAERLKGVDSTLKIQPAKLEDSAVYLCASSLERNNEQFFGPGTRLTVL.

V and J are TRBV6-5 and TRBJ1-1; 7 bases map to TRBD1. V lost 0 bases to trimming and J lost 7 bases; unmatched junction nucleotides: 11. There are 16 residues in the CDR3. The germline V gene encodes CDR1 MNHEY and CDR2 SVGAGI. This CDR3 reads CASSYSTTGALFEAFF. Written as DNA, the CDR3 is TGTGCCAGCAGTTACTCGACTACAGGGGCCCTCTTTGAAGCTTTCTTT.

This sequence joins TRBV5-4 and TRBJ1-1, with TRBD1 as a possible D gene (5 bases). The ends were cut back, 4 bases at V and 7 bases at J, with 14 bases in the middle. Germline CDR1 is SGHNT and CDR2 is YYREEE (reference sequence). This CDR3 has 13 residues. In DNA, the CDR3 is TGTGCCAGCAGCGCCCAGGGAGGGATTGAAGCTTTCTTT. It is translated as CASSAQGGIEAFF. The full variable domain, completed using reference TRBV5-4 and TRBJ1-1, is ETGVTQSPTHLIKTRGQQVTLRCSSQSGHNTVSWYQQALGQGPQFIFQYYREEENGRGNFPPRFSGLQFPNYSSELNVNALELDDSALYLCASSAQGGIEAFFGQGTRLTVV.

CDR3 in DNA: TGTGCCAGCAGGATGACGGGGACCTACGAGCAGTACTTC. Translated, it gives CASRMTGTYEQYF. The chain combines TRBV28 with TRBJ2-7, with D perhaps matching TRBD2 (5 bases). This CDR3 is 13 amino acids long. CDR1 is MDHEN, CDR2 SYDVKM, per germline. With 6 bases removed from V and 2 bases from J, the gap between germline ends came to 11 bases.

The CDR3 coding sequence is TGTGCCAGCAGCTTAGTAGGAGGGAGGGACGAGCAGTACTTC. This codes for CASSLVGGRDEQYF. The chain combines TRBV11-2 with TRBJ2-7; 7 nucleotides line up with TRBD2. J gave up 5 bases and V 1 base, and 5 bases lay outside the gene matches. Germline loops: CDR1 SGHAT, CDR2 FQNNGV. The CDR3 sequence is 14 residues long. Drawing the rest from reference TRBV11-2 and TRBJ2-7, the complete variable domain is EAGVAQSPRYKIIEKRQSVAFWCNPISGHATLYWYQQILGQGPKLLIQFQNNGVVDDSQLPKDRFSAERLKGVDSTLKIQPAKLEDSAVYLCASSLVGGRDEQYFGPGTRLTVT.

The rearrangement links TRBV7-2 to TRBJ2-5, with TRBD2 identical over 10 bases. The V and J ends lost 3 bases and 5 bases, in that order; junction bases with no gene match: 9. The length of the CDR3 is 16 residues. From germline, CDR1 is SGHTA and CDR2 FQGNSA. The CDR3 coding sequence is TGTGCCAGCAGCTTTCATCTAGCGGGGGTTTGGGAGACCCAGTACTTC. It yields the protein CASSFHLAGVWETQYF.

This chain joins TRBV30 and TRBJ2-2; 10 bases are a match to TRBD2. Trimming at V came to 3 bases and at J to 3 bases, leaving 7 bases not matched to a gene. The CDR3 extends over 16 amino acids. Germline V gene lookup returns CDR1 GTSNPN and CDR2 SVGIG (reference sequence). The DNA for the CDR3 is TGTGCCTGGAGCGTTAGCGGGAGGTGGGACACCGGGGAGCTGTTTTTT. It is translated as CAWSVSGRWDTGELFF.

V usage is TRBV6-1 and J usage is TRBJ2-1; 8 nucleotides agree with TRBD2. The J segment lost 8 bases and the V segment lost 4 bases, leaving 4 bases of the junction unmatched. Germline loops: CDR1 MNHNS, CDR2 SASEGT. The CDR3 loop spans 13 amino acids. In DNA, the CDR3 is TGTGCCAGCAGTGTAGCGGGACTGGATGAGCAGTTCTTC. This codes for CASSVAGLDEQFF.

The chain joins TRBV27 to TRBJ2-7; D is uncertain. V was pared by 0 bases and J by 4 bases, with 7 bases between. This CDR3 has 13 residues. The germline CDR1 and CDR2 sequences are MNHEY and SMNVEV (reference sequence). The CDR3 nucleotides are TGTGCCAGCAGTTTATCCACCCGGTACGAGCAGTACTTC. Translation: CASSLSTRYEQYF.

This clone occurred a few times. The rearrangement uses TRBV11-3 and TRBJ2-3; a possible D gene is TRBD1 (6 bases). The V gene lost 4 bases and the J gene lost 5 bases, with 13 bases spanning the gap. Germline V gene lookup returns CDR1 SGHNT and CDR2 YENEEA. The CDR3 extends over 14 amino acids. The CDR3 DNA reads TGTGCCAGCAGCTCCCGACAGGATGAAGATACGCAGTATTTT. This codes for CASSSRQDEDTQYF.